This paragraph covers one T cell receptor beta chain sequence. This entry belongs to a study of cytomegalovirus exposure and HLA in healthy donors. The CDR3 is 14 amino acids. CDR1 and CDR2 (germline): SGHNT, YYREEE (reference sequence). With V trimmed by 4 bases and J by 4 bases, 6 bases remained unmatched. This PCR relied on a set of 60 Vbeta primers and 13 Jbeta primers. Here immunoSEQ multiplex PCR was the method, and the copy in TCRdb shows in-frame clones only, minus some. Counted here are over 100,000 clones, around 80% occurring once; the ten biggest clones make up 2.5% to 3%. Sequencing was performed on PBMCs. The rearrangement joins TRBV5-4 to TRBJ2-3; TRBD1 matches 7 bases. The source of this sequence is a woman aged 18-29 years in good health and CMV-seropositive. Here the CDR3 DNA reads TGTGCCAGCAGCCAACAACAGGGGCCAGATACGCAGTATTTT. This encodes CASSQQQGPDTQYF.